The entry that follows covers one TCR beta chain sequence. What it binds is unknown. Trimming cost V 6 bases and J 2 bases; bases outside gene matches: 9. The CDR3 runs to 15 residues. Germline CDR1 reads MDHEN; CDR2 reads SYDVKM. This sample is part of a study of T cells in Graves' hyperthyroidism and ophthalmopathy. Findings of the study overall: Median prediction lead before ophthalmopathy onset was 5 to 7.5 months with the model.

What was amplified from RNA transcripts were TCR beta CDR3 regions. The HTBI primer set served for first-round RT-PCR of the TCR CDR3. MiXCR, run by TCRdb on the multiplex PCR reads, gives a single entry per CDR3 protein. The sample lists approximately 490,000 distinct CDR3 sequences, under 25% occurring once. Any patient presenting with uncontrolled infection, other autoimmune disease, pregnancy or lactation was left out. The diagnostic basis comprised clinical symptoms, serum thyroxine and TRAb, thyroid ultrasound and orbital computed tomography. Fresh 10 ml peripheral blood yielded PBMCs. Specimen: blood. The chain uses TRBV28 and TRBJ2-7, with 8 bases that match TRBD2. This clonotype originated in a woman between 65 and 79 years old with Graves' ophthalmopathy. CDR3 region: CASSLGAGAAYEQYF. The DNA for the CDR3 is TGTGCCAGCAGCTTAGGAGCGGGAGCTGCCTACGAGCAGTACTTC.